This T cell receptor (beta chain) was sequenced in a study of blood T cell repertoires in COVID-19. In the study's own analysis: Estimates of nucleated cell counts were drawn from the amplification of reference gene primers. Assay: immunoSEQ multiplex PCR; the TCRdb copy retains only in-frame clones and omits some. V and J calls and clone size are those listed in that table; D and trimming were worked out from the DNA. Of roughly 12,000 clones in the sample, 85% to 95% are singletons; the top ten hold around 30%. Germline values: CDR1 KGHSH, CDR2 LQKENI. V dropped 10 bases and J dropped 7 bases, with 20 bases sitting between them. This CDR3 is built from 14 residues.

V is TRBV18 and J is TRBJ2-1; TRBD1 is a possible D gene (6 bases). The source is a woman in her seventies with active COVID-19. Source material: peripheral blood. CDR3 in amino acids: CATQVSPTGNEQFF. As DNA, the CDR3 is TGTGCCACGCAAGTAAGCCCCACAGGGAATGAGCAGTTCTTC.